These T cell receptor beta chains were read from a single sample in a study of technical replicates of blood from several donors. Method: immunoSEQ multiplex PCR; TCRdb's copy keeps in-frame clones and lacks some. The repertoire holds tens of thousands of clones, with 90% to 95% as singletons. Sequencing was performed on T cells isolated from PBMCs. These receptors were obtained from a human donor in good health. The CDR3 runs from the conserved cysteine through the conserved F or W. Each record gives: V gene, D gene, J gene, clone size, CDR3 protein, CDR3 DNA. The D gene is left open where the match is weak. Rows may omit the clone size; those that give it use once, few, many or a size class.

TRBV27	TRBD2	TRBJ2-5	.	CASSPSSSGKQETQYF	TGTGCCAGCAGTCCCTCCTCTAGCGGGAAGCAAGAGACCCAGTACTTC
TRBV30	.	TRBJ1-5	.	CAWSGADNQPQHF	TGTGCCTGGAGTGGGGCAGATAATCAGCCCCAGCATTTT
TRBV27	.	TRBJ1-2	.	CASSLYGHDYGYTF	TGTGCCAGCAGTTTATACGGACATGACTATGGCTACACCTTC
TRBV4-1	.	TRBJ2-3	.	CASSQGASGTDTQYF	TGCGCCAGCAGCCAAGGGGCTAGCGGCACAGATACGCAGTATTTT
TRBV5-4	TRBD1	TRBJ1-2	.	CASSVPGQPNYGYTF	TGTGCCAGCAGCGTACCGGGACAGCCTAACTATGGCTACACCTTC
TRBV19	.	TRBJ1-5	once	CASSIDGGGNQPQHF	TGTGCCAGTAGTATTGATGGAGGGGGCAATCAGCCCCAGCATTTT
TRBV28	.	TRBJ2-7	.	CASSPGSGSSYEQYF	TGTGCCAGCAGTCCGGGGTCCGGAAGTTCCTACGAGCAGTACTTC
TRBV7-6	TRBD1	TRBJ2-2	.	CASSSWTGPRVNNGELFF	TGTGCCAGCAGCTCATGGACAGGTCCGAGGGTCAATAACGGGGAGCTGTTTTTT
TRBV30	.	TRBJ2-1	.	CAWCPSSYNEQFF	TGTGCCTGGTGCCCTAGCTCCTACAATGAGCAGTTCTTC
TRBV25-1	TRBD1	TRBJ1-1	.	CASSEFGDRGAFF	TGTGCCAGCAGTGAATTTGGGGACAGGGGAGCTTTCTTT
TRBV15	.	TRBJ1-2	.	CATSTDRRPDYGYTF	TGTGCCACCAGCACAGACAGGCGTCCCGACTATGGCTACACCTTC
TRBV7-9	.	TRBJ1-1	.	CASSLRGVSTEAFF	TGTGCCAGCAGCTTAAGGGGTGTGAGCACTGAAGCTTTCTTT
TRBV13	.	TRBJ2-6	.	CASREGSGANVLTF	TGTGCCAGCAGGGAGGGGTCGGGGGCCAACGTCCTGACTTTC
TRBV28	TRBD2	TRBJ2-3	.	CASRTLAGVYEGGDTQYF	TGTGCCAGCAGAACCCTAGCGGGAGTTTATGAAGGGGGAGATACGCAGTATTTT
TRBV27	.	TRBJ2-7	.	CASSPRTGGGSYEQYF	TGTGCCAGCAGTCCCCGGACAGGAGGGGGTTCCTACGAGCAGTACTTC
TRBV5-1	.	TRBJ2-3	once	CASSSRAPFADTQYF	TGCGCCAGCAGCTCGAGGGCCCCTTTTGCAGATACGCAGTATTTT
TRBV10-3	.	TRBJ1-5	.	CAISSGRTDQPQHF	TGTGCCATCAGTTCCGGTCGGACAGATCAGCCCCAGCATTTT
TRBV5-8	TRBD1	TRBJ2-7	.	CASSLVYRGGEQYF	TGTGCCAGCAGCTTGGTATACAGGGGTGGCGAGCAGTACTTC
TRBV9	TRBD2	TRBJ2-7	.	CASSHNVLAGEGRGEQYF	TGTGCCAGCAGCCACAATGTACTAGCGGGAGAGGGTCGGGGCGAGCAGTACTTC
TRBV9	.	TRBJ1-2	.	CASSPPGGAYGYTF	TGTGCCAGCAGCCCACCGGGGGGCGCATATGGCTACACCTTC
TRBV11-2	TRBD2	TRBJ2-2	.	CASSFRDYIGTNTGELFF	TGTGCCAGCAGCTTCCGGGACTACATAGGGACGAACACCGGGGAGCTGTTTTTT
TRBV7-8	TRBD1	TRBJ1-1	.	CASSFRDRVTEAFF	TGTGCCAGCAGCTTCCGGGACAGGGTCACTGAAGCTTTCTTT
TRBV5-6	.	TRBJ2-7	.	CASSSYREFSYEQYF	TGTGCCAGCAGCTCCTACAGGGAGTTCTCCTACGAGCAGTACTTC
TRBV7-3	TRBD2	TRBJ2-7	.	CASSFVSRLAGGGEQYF	TGTGCCAGCAGCTTCGTCTCTCGGCTAGCGGGAGGTGGGGAGCAGTACTTC
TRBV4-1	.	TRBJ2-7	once	CASSQGGSYEQYF	TGCGCCAGCAGCCAAGGCGGGTCCTACGAGCAGTACTTC
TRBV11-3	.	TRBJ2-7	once	CASSLVRYEQYF	TGTGCCAGCAGCTTAGTTCGTTACGAGCAGTACTTC
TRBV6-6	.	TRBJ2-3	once	CASMGATDTQYF	TGTGCCAGCATGGGGGCCACAGATACGCAGTATTTT
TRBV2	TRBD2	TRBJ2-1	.	CASRLAGVREQFF	TGTGCCAGTAGACTAGCGGGAGTTCGAGAGCAGTTCTTC
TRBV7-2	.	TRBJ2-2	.	CASSLVQATTGELFF	TGTGCCAGCAGCTTGGTGCAGGCTACGACCGGGGAGCTGTTTTTT
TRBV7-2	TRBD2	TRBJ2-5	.	CASSELAGVWETQYF	TGTGCCAGCAGCGAACTAGCGGGAGTTTGGGAGACCCAGTACTTC
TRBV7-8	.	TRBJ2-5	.	CASSPSQGLVETQYF	TGTGCCAGCAGCCCCTCCCAGGGATTGGTTGAGACCCAGTACTTC
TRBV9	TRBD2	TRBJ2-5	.	CASSPGTIQETQYF	TGTGCCAGCAGCCCGGGGACTATACAAGAGACCCAGTACTTC
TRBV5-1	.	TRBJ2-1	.	CASRRLANSLNEQFF	TGCGCCAGCAGGAGGCTAGCGAATTCTCTCAATGAGCAGTTCTTC
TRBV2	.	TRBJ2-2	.	CATIAIPNTGELFF	TGTGCCACCATAGCGATACCGAACACCGGGGAGCTGTTTTTT
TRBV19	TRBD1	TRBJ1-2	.	CASSQGGHNYGYTF	TGTGCCAGTAGTCAGGGGGGACACAACTATGGCTACACCTTC
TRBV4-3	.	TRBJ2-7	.	CASSQGSYGGEQYF	TGCGCCAGCAGCCAGGGTAGTTACGGAGGCGAGCAGTACTTC
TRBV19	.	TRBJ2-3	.	CASTRNSFTDTQYF	TGTGCCAGTACCAGGAATTCTTTCACAGATACGCAGTATTTT
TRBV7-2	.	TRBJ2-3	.	CASSFPGMGTDTQYF	TGTGCCAGCAGCTTCCCAGGGATGGGCACAGATACGCAGTATTTT
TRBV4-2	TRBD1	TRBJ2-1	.	CASSQDHGWDSQTNEQFF	TGTGCCAGCAGCCAAGACCATGGCTGGGACAGCCAAACAAATGAGCAGTTCTTC
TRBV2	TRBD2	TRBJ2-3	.	CASSLTSASSTDTQYF	TGTGCCAGCAGTCTAACTAGCGCCTCTAGCACAGATACGCAGTATTTT
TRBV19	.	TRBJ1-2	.	CASGVGYGYTF	TGTGCCTCAGGGGTTGGCTATGGCTACACCTTC
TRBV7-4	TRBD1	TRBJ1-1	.	CASSQTGGYTEAFF	TGTGCCAGCAGCCAGACAGGGGGCTACACTGAAGCTTTCTTT
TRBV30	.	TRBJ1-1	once	CAWSRGNWNTEAFF	TGTGCCTGGAGTAGGGGGAATTGGAACACTGAAGCTTTCTTT
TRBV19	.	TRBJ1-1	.	CASSIARQYEAFF	TGTGCCAGTAGTATAGCAAGACAGTATGAAGCTTTCTTT
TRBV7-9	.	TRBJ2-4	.	CASSLELSKNIQYF	TGTGCCAGCAGTCTCGAGTTGAGCAAAAACATTCAGTACTTC
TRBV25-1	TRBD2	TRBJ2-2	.	CASSPLAGAAGELFF	TGTGCCAGCTCTCCACTAGCGGGAGCTGCCGGGGAGCTGTTTTTT
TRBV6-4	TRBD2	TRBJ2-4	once	CASSDSASGGGIQYF	TGTGCCAGCAGTGACTCAGCTAGCGGGGGGGGCATTCAGTACTTC
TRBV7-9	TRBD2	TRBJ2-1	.	CASSASGRFDEQFF	TGTGCCAGCAGCGCTAGCGGGAGATTTGATGAGCAGTTCTTC
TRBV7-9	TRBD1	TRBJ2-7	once	CASSLTQTLARQGPYEQYF	TGTGCCAGCAGCTTAACGCAGACCTTAGCGAGACAGGGACCCTACGAGCAGTACTTC
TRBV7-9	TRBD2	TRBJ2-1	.	CASSSSGTWSSYNEQFF	TGTGCCAGCAGCTCTAGCGGGACGTGGAGCTCCTACAATGAGCAGTTCTTC
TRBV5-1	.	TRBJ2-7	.	CASSLVLELEHEQYF	TGCGCCAGCAGCTTGGTGCTCGAATTGGAGCACGAGCAGTACTTC
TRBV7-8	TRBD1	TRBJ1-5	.	CASSPGTGGQPQHF	TGTGCCAGCAGCCCAGGGACAGGGGGCCAGCCCCAGCATTTT
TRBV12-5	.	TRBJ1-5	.	CASGLVPSRVQPQHF	TGTGCTAGTGGTTTGGTACCCTCCAGGGTCCAGCCCCAGCATTTT
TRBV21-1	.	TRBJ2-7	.	CASSKQAGDHEQYF	TGTGCCAGCAGCAAACAGGCAGGGGACCACGAGCAGTACTTC
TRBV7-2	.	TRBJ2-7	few	CASSWMTRSGYEQYF	TGTGCCAGCAGCTGGATGACTAGGAGTGGCTACGAGCAGTACTTC